The 18 T cell receptor beta chains below were found in one sample sequenced in a study of Ad26.COV2.S vaccination and SARS-CoV-2 variants (dated by TCRdb to the early 2020s). The library came from the immunoSEQ multiplex PCR assay. What TCRdb holds here is the immuneACCESS table cut down to in-frame rearrangements. Part of the clones is not present; checked against another copy, under half of the missing clones reflect an unresolved V gene, and the others are unexplained. This sample holds 450,000 to 550,000 clones; roughly nine tenths were observed only once. The ten largest clones take up over 2.5% of the sample. The treatment or condition tag for this specimen amounts to: around 19 received Ad26.COV2.S at low or high dose, single or two shots; about five received placebo; per-sample allocation not given. Repertoires of vaccine and placebo recipients were sequenced from samples taken on day 63 after the first injection.

Here the sequenced sample was peripheral blood, taken in a trial of Ad26.COV2.S vaccine versus placebo. These receptors were obtained from a person between 18 and 59 years old who received the Ad26.COV2.S COVID-19 vaccine or a placebo.

The V call is TRBV4-1, the J call TRBJ2-2; 11 bases map to TRBD1. CDR1 MGHRA and CDR2 YSYEKL come from the germline V gene. The CDR3 totals 19 residues. The V gene end was trimmed by 0 bases and the J gene end by 7 bases; junction bases not matched to a gene: 13. CDR3 bases: TGCGCCAGCAGCCAAGATGAGCTGGGACAGGGGGACGGGGTCGGGGAGCTGTTTTTT. Its translation: CASSQDELGQGDGVGELFF.

The rearrangement links TRBV30 to TRBJ1-3; possibly TRBD1 for D (5 bases). Germline CDR1 and CDR2: GTSNPN and SVGIG (reference sequence). There are 16 residues in the CDR3. With 2 bases removed from V and 4 bases from J, the gap between germline ends came to 18 bases. Here the CDR3 DNA reads TGTGCCTGGAGTTTTGAGTGGGGGGAGAGCGGAAACACCATATATTTT. Its protein product is CAWSFEWGESGNTIYF.

The chain couples TRBV10-3 to TRBJ1-2; a possible D gene is TRBD1 (5 bases). The CDR3 runs to 15 residues. Germline V gene lookup returns CDR1 ENHRY and CDR2 SYGVKD. Trimming took off 0 bases at V and 1 base at J, with 9 bases between the two ends. Here the CDR3 reads CAISESTGHNYGYTF. CDR3 nucleotides: TGTGCCATCAGTGAGTCAACAGGCCATAACTATGGCTACACCTTC.

The chain joins TRBV7-3 to TRBJ2-1; TRBD2 agrees at 11 bases. CDR1 and CDR2 from the germline V gene are SGHTA and FQGTGA. J gave up 0 bases and V 6 bases, and 10 bases lay outside the gene matches. This CDR3 has 18 residues. The CDR3 loop reads CASSPVGTSGPSYNEQFF. CDR3 bases: TGTGCCAGCAGTCCGGTCGGGACTAGCGGACCCTCCTACAATGAGCAGTTCTTC.

V and J are TRBV7-9 and TRBJ2-7; D is unresolved. In germline, CDR1 is SEHNR, CDR2 FQNEAQ (reference sequence). There are 14 residues in the CDR3. The V and J ends lost 5 bases and 4 bases respectively, with 15 bases between them. CDR3 coding DNA: TGTGCCAGCAGCCAAGTCGTTGGGCCTTACGAGCAGTACGTC. The encoded protein is CASSQVVGPYEQYV.

CDR3 nucleotides: TGTGCCAGCAGCTCCCCCCGGAGGGTGGGGTATGGCTACACCTTC. Its protein product is CASSSPRRVGYGYTF. The chain is built from TRBV7-9 and TRBJ1-2, with D uncertain. The CDR3 has 15 amino acids. Germline CDR1 SEHNR, CDR2 FQNEAQ (reference sequence). Trimming cost V 4 bases and J 5 bases, with 17 bases left between them.

The V gene is TRBV7-9, the J gene TRBJ1-3; D ambiguous. The V and J ends lost 3 bases and 4 bases respectively, with 10 bases between them. This CDR3 contains 14 residues. CDR1 is SEHNR and CDR2 is FQNEAQ in the germline V gene (reference sequence). CDR3 DNA: TGTGCCAGCAGCTTGCCCGGTCCGGGAAACACCATATATTTT. It yields the protein CASSLPGPGNTIYF.

This chain uses TRBV3-1 (or the pseudogene TRBV3-2) with TRBJ2-3; 9 bases are shared with TRBD2. CDR1 is LGHDT, CDR2 YNNKEL, per germline (reference sequence). CDR3 length: 17 residues. V lost 4 bases to trimming and J lost 4 bases; unmatched junction nucleotides: 12. The CDR3 DNA reads as TGTGCCAGCAGCCCCGACCTAGCGGGGACATGGTCAGATACGCAGTATTTT. This codes for CASSPDLAGTWSDTQYF.

The V and J genes are TRBV6-5 and TRBJ1-6, with 7 bases identical to TRBD1. The CDR3 is made up of 15 amino acids. Losses at the gene ends were 0 bases for V and 8 bases for J; bases not matched to a gene: 4. Looked up from germline, CDR1 is MNHEY and CDR2 is SVGAGI. The CDR3 DNA is TGTGCCAGCAGTTACTCAGCCAGGGGGGATTCACCCCTCCACTTT. Its protein is CASSYSARGDSPLHF.

The chain is built from TRBV6-2 or TRBV6-3 and TRBJ1-6; no clear D gene. Trimming left V 3 bases short and J 0 bases short, with 15 bases between. This CDR3 is 18 amino acids long. Germline V gene sequence: CDR1 MNHEY, CDR2 SVGEGT. CDR3 protein: CASSYPYGMSSYNSPLHF. The CDR3 DNA is TGTGCCAGCAGTTATCCGTACGGCATGAGCTCCTATAATTCACCCCTCCACTTT.

The V gene is TRBV10-3, the J gene TRBJ1-2, with D possibly TRBD1 on 5 matching bases. The V end lost 11 bases, the J end lost 0 bases, and 13 bases lay between the germline ends. Looked up from germline, CDR1 is ENHRY and CDR2 is SYGVKD. The CDR3 sequence is 13 residues long. CDR3 DNA: TGTGCCGCAGGGACGGGGGCTAACTATGGCTACACCTTC. Translating gives CAAGTGANYGYTF.

The chain employs TRBV5-1 and TRBJ2-1; D is possibly TRBD1 (6 bases). V was pared by 0 bases and J by 13 bases, with 17 bases between. This CDR3 region has 14 residues. CDR1 and CDR2 from the germline V gene are SGHRS and YFSETQ. The CDR3 DNA is TGCGCCAGCAGCTTGGTCGCAGGGGATTTGGTTCAGTTCTTC. Protein sequence: CASSLVAGDLVQFF.

This CDR3 is CSVSIVDTIYF. The CDR3 DNA reads as TGCAGCGTTAGCATTGTAGACACCATATATTTT. The gene calls are TRBV29-1 and TRBJ1-3; D remains ambiguous. V was cut by 5 bases and J by 8 bases, with 10 bases left in between. Germline CDR1 reads SQVTM; CDR2 reads ANQGSEA. The CDR3 covers 11 residues.

A remark on this clone: Other DNA sequences within the sample encode an identical CDR3. The CDR3 here is CSVAGQNTDTQYF. The CDR3 bases are TGCAGCGTTGCCGGACAGAACACAGATACGCAGTATTTT. The chain is built from TRBV29-1 and TRBJ2-3, with a weak D call TRBD1 (6 bases). In germline, CDR1 is SQVTM, CDR2 ANQGSEA. CDR3 length: 13 residues. The V gene lost 4 bases and the J gene lost 2 bases, with 10 bases spanning the gap.

Here the CDR3 DNA reads TGTGCCAGCAGCCCCCGGCTAGGAGACACCGGGGAGCTGTTTTTT. Translation: CASSPRLGDTGELFF. This chain uses TRBV7-9 with TRBJ2-2; no reliable D call. The CDR3 sequence is 15 residues long. Germline V gives CDR1 SEHNR, CDR2 FQNEAQ (reference sequence). V was clipped by 5 bases and J by 3 bases, with 13 bases between them.

This chain joins TRBV18 and TRBJ1-5; 9 nucleotides match TRBD1. This CDR3 comprises 14 residues. Germline V gene lookup returns CDR1 KGHSH and CDR2 LQKENI. Trimming at V came to 3 bases and at J to 9 bases, leaving 6 bases not matched to a gene. In DNA, the CDR3 is TGTGCCAGCTCACCCGGGACAGGGTGGGGGCCCCAGCATTTT. The encoded protein is CASSPGTGWGPQHF. Full variable domain (outside the CDR3, taken from reference TRBV18 and TRBJ1-5): NAGVMQNPRHLVRRRGQEARLRCSPMKGHSHVYWYRQLPEEGLKFMVYLQKENIIDESGMPKERFSAEFPKEGPSILRIQQVVRGDSAAYFCASSPGTGWGPQHFGDGTRLSIL.

The chain combines TRBV9 with TRBJ1-2; D might be TRBD1 (5 bases). V lost 3 bases, J lost 4 bases, and 19 bases lay in between. This CDR3 contains 16 residues. Germline CDR1 SGDLS, CDR2 YYNGEE. The CDR3 DNA is TGTGCCAGCAGCGCCGGGACGTCCACCGCTAGCTATGGCTACACCTTC. Its translation is CASSAGTSTASYGYTF.

The rearrangement uses TRBV7-2 and TRBJ1-2, with D maybe TRBD1 (5 bases). The CDR3 has 14 residues. CDR1 SGHTA and CDR2 FQGNSA come from the germline V gene. The V and J ends lost 3 bases and 7 bases respectively, with 15 bases between them. The CDR3 nucleotides are TGTGCCAGCAGCTTCCGGGACGCAGCAACTGGCTACACCTTC. It yields the protein CASSFRDAATGYTF.